These 29 T cell receptor beta chains were sequenced from one sample in a study of shared clonotypes between healthy human individuals. Naive CD8 cells lacked CD45RO and underwent positive selection for CCR7, leaving out terminally differentiated effector memory CD45RA+ cells. Sequencing was performed with immunoSEQ multiplex PCR; in TCRdb, only in-frame clones are kept and a portion is missing. The sample records about 2.2 million clones, roughly 91% being singletons. Sequencing was done on a sample of naive CD8+ T cells from PBMCs. The receptors here all came from a man younger than 35 in good health. Some clones in this sample may be carry-over from other donors' samples.

CDR3 amino acids: CATTDRGEPGQGYTF. The CDR3 bases are TGTGCCACCACGGACCGGGGCGAACCAGGGCAAGGCTACACCTTC. The chain links TRBV27 to TRBJ1-2, with D perhaps matching TRBD1 (5 bases). The CDR3 extends over 15 amino acids. CDR1 and CDR2 from the germline V gene are MNHEY and SMNVEV (reference sequence). The germline V and J ends were trimmed by 10 bases and 8 bases, with 26 bases remaining between them.

This clone has just a few counts. The rearrangement links TRBV7-2 to TRBJ1-1; tentative D call: TRBD1 (6 bases). The germline V gene has CDR1 SGHTA and CDR2 FQGNSA. V was pared by 6 bases and J by 3 bases, with 17 bases between. The CDR3 contains 15 residues. DNA for the CDR3: TGTGCCAGCAGTCCCTCATGGACAGCCGACACTGAAGCTTTCTTT. Translated: CASSPSWTADTEAFF.

In DNA form, the CDR3 reads TGTGCCAGCAGCCCGCCGATGGGCGGCCCTCCCCTCAATGAGCAGTTCTTC. This encodes CASSPPMGGPPLNEQFF. The rearrangement links TRBV7-9 to TRBJ2-1, with D hard to call. V was clipped by 5 bases and J by 6 bases, with 23 bases between them. The CDR3 runs to 17 residues. In germline, CDR1 is SEHNR, CDR2 FQNEAQ (reference sequence).

This chain connects TRBV7-9 to TRBJ2-2, with 7 bases identical to TRBD2. The CDR3 is 16 residues long. Germline values: CDR1 SEHNR, CDR2 FQNEAQ (reference sequence). V lost 5 bases, J lost 2 bases, and 8 bases stayed unmatched. This CDR3 reads CASSPQGGRNTGELFF. DNA for the CDR3: TGTGCCAGCAGCCCCCAGGGCGGGAGAAACACCGGGGAGCTGTTTTTT.

The rearrangement uses TRBV15 and TRBJ2-3; tentative D call: TRBD2 (5 bases). Trimming took off 0 bases at V and 1 base at J, with 14 bases between the two ends. The germline V gene has CDR1 LNHNV and CDR2 YYDKDF (reference sequence). The CDR3 length is 17 residues. CDR3 nucleotide sequence: TGTGCCACCAGCAGAGATCGGGGTCCGGCGGGCACAGATACGCAGTATTTT. Protein product: CATSRDRGPAGTDTQYF.

The chain employs TRBV29-1 and TRBJ2-7; no firm D call. This CDR3 has 13 amino acids. Trimming pared 4 bases from V and 0 bases from J, leaving 10 bases between. The germline CDR1 and CDR2 sequences are SQVTM and ANQGSEA. CDR3 protein: CSVVTGSSYEQYF. CDR3 nucleotides: TGCAGCGTTGTGACCGGCAGCTCCTACGAGCAGTACTTC.

V usage is TRBV7-2 and J usage is TRBJ2-7, with 9 nucleotides matching TRBD1. Germline-derived CDR1 and CDR2 are SGHTA and FQGNSA. The J segment lost 1 base and the V segment lost 3 bases, leaving 4 bases of the junction unmatched. The CDR3 has 15 residues. The CDR3 protein is CASSFTGTGSYEQYF. The CDR3 coding sequence is TGTGCCAGCAGCTTCACGGGGACAGGGTCCTACGAGCAGTACTTC.

CDR3 region: CASSLGGPNEQFF. The CDR3 bases are TGTGCCAGCAGCTTAGGGGGGCCCAATGAGCAGTTCTTC. The V gene is TRBV11-3, the J gene TRBJ2-1; the D gene is possibly TRBD1 (6 bases). The CDR3 has 13 residues. Germline values: CDR1 SGHNT, CDR2 YENEEA. V gave up 1 base and J gave up 6 bases, with 7 bases separating them.

This clone appeared a few times. V is TRBV7-3 and J is TRBJ1-1; D is uncertain. This CDR3 region has 11 residues. Looked up from germline, CDR1 is SGHTA and CDR2 is FQGTGA. V lost 4 bases to trimming and J lost 6 bases, with 6 bases between them. CDR3 bases: TGTGCCAGCAGCTCAGGCGCTGAAGCTTTCTTT. This codes for CASSSGAEAFF.

The rearrangement links TRBV29-1 to TRBJ2-2, with D unresolved. Germline lookup yields CDR1 SQVTM and CDR2 ANQGSEA. CDR3 size: 11 residues. V was pared by 2 bases and J by 6 bases, with 4 bases between. Here the CDR3 reads CSVEQAGELFF. The CDR3 DNA reads as TGCAGCGTTGAACAGGCCGGGGAGCTGTTTTTT.

As for this clone: This specimen includes other DNA sequences encoding the same CDR3. This chain uses TRBV9 with TRBJ1-5; weak D call: TRBD1 (5 bases). There are 12 residues in the CDR3. Germline CDR1 and CDR2: SGDLS and YYNGEE. The germline V and J ends were trimmed by 3 bases and 7 bases, with 8 bases remaining between them. The CDR3 here is CASSGGGQPQHF. In nucleotides, the CDR3 is TGTGCCAGCAGCGGGGGCGGGCAGCCCCAGCATTTT.

In this sample, this clone turned up a few times. The rearrangement joins TRBV11-2 to TRBJ1-1; D unresolved. V lost 5 bases and J 2 bases, leaving 15 bases between the germline ends. Germline V gene sequence: CDR1 SGHAT, CDR2 FQNNGV. The CDR3 extends over 15 amino acids. In DNA form, the CDR3 reads TGTGCCAGCAGCGCAGACCGAAGCTATAACACTGAAGCTTTCTTT. It codes for CASSADRSYNTEAFF.

This clone was picked up a small number of times. This same CDR3 is encoded by further DNA sequences in the sample. The V call is TRBV28, the J call TRBJ1-1; D unclear. The CDR3 covers 13 residues. The V end lost 5 bases, the J end lost 5 bases, and 12 bases lay between the germline ends. Germline assignment: CDR1 MDHEN and CDR2 SYDVKM. The chain's CDR3 is CASSLPMGTEAFF. CDR3 coding DNA: TGTGCCAGCAGTCTACCAATGGGGACTGAAGCTTTCTTT. The full variable domain, completed using reference TRBV28 and TRBJ1-1, is DVKVTQSSRYLVKRTGEKVFLECVQDMDHENMFWYRQDPGLGLRLIYFSYDVKMKEKGDIPEGYSVSREKKERFSLILESASTNQTSMYLCASSLPMGTEAFFGQGTRLTVV.

This clone occurred once. Additional DNA sequences in this sample encode the identical CDR3. The chain couples TRBV9 to TRBJ2-5, with no clear D. From germline, CDR1 is SGDLS and CDR2 YYNGEE. Trimming removed 0 bases from V and 2 bases from J, with 11 bases in between. This CDR3 has 15 residues. CDR3 coding DNA: TGTGCCAGCAGCGTAGGTGGCGGACCTCAAGAGACCCAGTACTTC. Translation: CASSVGGGPQETQYF.

The rearrangement links TRBV30 to TRBJ1-1; D possibly corresponds to TRBD1 (5 bases). From germline, CDR1 is GTSNPN and CDR2 SVGIG (reference sequence). The length of the CDR3 is 13 residues. V dropped 4 bases and J dropped 4 bases, with 13 bases sitting between them. The DNA of the CDR3 is TGTGCCTGGACAGTTGGGGGGGGCACTGAAGCTTTCTTT. It yields the protein CAWTVGGGTEAFF.

The genes are TRBV27 and TRBJ2-7, with 12 bases fitting TRBD2. The CDR3 is 14 amino acids. Germline V lookup: CDR1 MNHEY, CDR2 SMNVEV (reference sequence). The trim removed 3 bases at V and 5 bases at J, leaving 2 bases unmatched. The CDR3 DNA reads as TGTGCCAGCAGTTTTACTAGCGGGAGGAACGAGCAGTACTTC. It yields the protein CASSFTSGRNEQYF.

The chain uses TRBV7-8 and TRBJ2-5; tentative D call: TRBD1 (6 bases). The DNA matches TRBJ2-7 better at its end, which makes the J call doubtful. Germline loops: CDR1 SGHVS, CDR2 FQNEAQ. This CDR3 has 13 residues. For the CDR3, the DNA is TGTGCCAGCAGCTCGGGACATTTCTACGAGCAGTACTTC. It specifies CASSSGHFYEQYF.

This chain joins TRBV7-9 and TRBJ2-4; a weak D match, TRBD2 (5 bases). This CDR3 spans 17 amino acids. The germline CDR1 and CDR2 sequences are SEHNR and FQNEAQ (reference sequence). Between the trimmed V and J ends, which lost 1 base and 1 base, there was a span of 14 bases. The CDR3 region is CASSLGPGWEAKNIQYF. CDR3 bases: TGTGCCAGCAGCTTAGGTCCGGGTTGGGAGGCCAAAAACATTCAGTACTTC.

Notes on this clone: Other DNA variants within this sample encode the same CDR3. CDR3 nucleotide sequence: TGCGCCAGCAGTGAGTTCCGCTACAATGAGCAGTTCTTC. Its protein is CASSEFRYNEQFF. The chain uses TRBV10-1 and TRBJ2-1; D is ambiguous. The CDR3 contains 13 residues. V lost 1 base to trimming and J lost 3 bases, with 4 bases between them. Germline values: CDR1 WNHNN, CDR2 SYGVQD (reference sequence).

Note on this clone: Other DNA sequences within the sample encode an identical CDR3. This chain joins TRBV27 and TRBJ2-7, with 12 bases identical to TRBD2. This CDR3 contains 15 residues. V lost 2 bases and J lost 4; bases outside the gene matches: 3. Per the germline V gene, CDR1 is MNHEY and CDR2 is SMNVEV (reference sequence). The CDR3 nucleotides are TGTGCCAGCAGTTTAACTAGCGGGAGGATATACGAGCAGTACTTC. Its protein product is CASSLTSGRIYEQYF.

This chain links TRBV27 with TRBJ1-1, with a possible D match to TRBD1 (5 bases). The CDR3 sequence is 14 residues long. Germline CDR1 is MNHEY and CDR2 is SMNVEV (reference sequence). Trimming removed 5 bases at V and 11 bases at J, with 21 bases between. The CDR3 bases are TGTGCCAGCAGTCCGGCGATCGGGGCTTGGGCGGCTTTCTTT. Translation: CASSPAIGAWAAFF.

The gene calls are TRBV5-6 and TRBJ2-1; 7 bases map to TRBD2. CDR1 and CDR2 from the germline V gene are SGHDT and YYEEEE. There are 14 residues in the CDR3. Losses at the gene ends were 6 bases for V and 3 bases for J; bases not matched to a gene: 6. The CDR3 DNA reads TGTGCCAGCATCCCCGGGACTAACTACAATGAGCAGTTCTTC. Translating gives CASIPGTNYNEQFF.

This sequence joins TRBV19 and TRBJ2-3, with 16 bases identical to TRBD2. Germline V gene sequence: CDR1 LNHDA, CDR2 SQIVND (reference sequence). The CDR3 runs to 18 residues. V was clipped by 5 bases and J by 0 bases; unmatched bases: 5. CDR3 protein: CASSSGLAGGSSTDTQYF. The CDR3 region has the DNA TGTGCCAGTAGTTCGGGACTAGCGGGAGGGTCTAGCACAGATACGCAGTATTTT.

A note on this clone: This sample also contains other DNA sequences that code for the same CDR3. The chain recombines TRBV27 with TRBJ2-5, with D unresolved. V was cut by 1 base and J by 0 bases, with 3 bases left in between. CDR3 length equals 13 residues. Per the germline V gene, CDR1 is MNHEY and CDR2 is SMNVEV (reference sequence). This CDR3 is CASSLYYQETQYF. CDR3 coding DNA: TGTGCCAGCAGTTTATATTACCAAGAGACCCAGTACTTC.

This chain uses TRBV7-8 with TRBJ2-7; 11 bases match TRBD1. V lost 7 bases and J lost 2; bases outside the gene matches: 7. The CDR3 has 15 amino acids. From germline, CDR1 is SGHVS and CDR2 FQNEAQ. The DNA for the CDR3 is TGTGCCAGCACCGATACGGGACAGGGGGCCTACGAGCAGTACTTC. Amino acids: CASTDTGQGAYEQYF.

Of note for this clone: The sample holds other DNA sequences that translate to the same CDR3. The genes are TRBV9 and TRBJ2-2; possible D gene TRBD2, 5 bases. V was shortened by 3 bases and J by 5 bases, with 8 bases between the two germline ends. Germline CDR1 and CDR2: SGDLS and YYNGEE. The CDR3 loop spans 13 amino acids. CDR3 sequence reads: CASSAGDTGELFF. Here the CDR3 DNA reads TGTGCCAGCAGCGCCGGGGATACCGGGGAGCTGTTTTTT.

V is TRBV7-2 and J is TRBJ2-1, with 15 bases that match TRBD2. V lost 5 bases and J lost 2; bases outside the gene matches: 4. Per germline, CDR1 SGHTA and CDR2 FQGNSA. The CDR3 covers 17 residues. CDR3: CASSAGLAGGPYNEQFF. In nucleotides, the CDR3 is TGTGCCAGCAGCGCGGGACTAGCGGGAGGCCCCTACAATGAGCAGTTCTTC.

This clone was seen only once. The CDR3: CASSQVAGGITNTGELFF. CDR3 bases: TGCGCCAGCAGCCAAGTGGCGGGAGGGATCACGAACACCGGGGAGCTGTTTTTT. The rearrangement links TRBV4-1 to TRBJ2-2, with 9 positions matching TRBD2. The length of the CDR3 is 18 residues. The V gene's germline CDR1 is MGHRA and CDR2 YSYEKL. J was trimmed by 0 bases and V by 1 base; bases with no gene match: 6.

The rearrangement joins TRBV6-5 to TRBJ1-2; no definite D call. In germline, CDR1 is MNHEY, CDR2 SVGAGI. Trimming stripped 5 bases from V and 2 bases from J, with 9 bases between. This CDR3 is built from 13 residues. The CDR3 coding sequence is TGTGCCAGCAGTGGACGGCCAAACTATGGCTACACCTTC. Translating gives CASSGRPNYGYTF.